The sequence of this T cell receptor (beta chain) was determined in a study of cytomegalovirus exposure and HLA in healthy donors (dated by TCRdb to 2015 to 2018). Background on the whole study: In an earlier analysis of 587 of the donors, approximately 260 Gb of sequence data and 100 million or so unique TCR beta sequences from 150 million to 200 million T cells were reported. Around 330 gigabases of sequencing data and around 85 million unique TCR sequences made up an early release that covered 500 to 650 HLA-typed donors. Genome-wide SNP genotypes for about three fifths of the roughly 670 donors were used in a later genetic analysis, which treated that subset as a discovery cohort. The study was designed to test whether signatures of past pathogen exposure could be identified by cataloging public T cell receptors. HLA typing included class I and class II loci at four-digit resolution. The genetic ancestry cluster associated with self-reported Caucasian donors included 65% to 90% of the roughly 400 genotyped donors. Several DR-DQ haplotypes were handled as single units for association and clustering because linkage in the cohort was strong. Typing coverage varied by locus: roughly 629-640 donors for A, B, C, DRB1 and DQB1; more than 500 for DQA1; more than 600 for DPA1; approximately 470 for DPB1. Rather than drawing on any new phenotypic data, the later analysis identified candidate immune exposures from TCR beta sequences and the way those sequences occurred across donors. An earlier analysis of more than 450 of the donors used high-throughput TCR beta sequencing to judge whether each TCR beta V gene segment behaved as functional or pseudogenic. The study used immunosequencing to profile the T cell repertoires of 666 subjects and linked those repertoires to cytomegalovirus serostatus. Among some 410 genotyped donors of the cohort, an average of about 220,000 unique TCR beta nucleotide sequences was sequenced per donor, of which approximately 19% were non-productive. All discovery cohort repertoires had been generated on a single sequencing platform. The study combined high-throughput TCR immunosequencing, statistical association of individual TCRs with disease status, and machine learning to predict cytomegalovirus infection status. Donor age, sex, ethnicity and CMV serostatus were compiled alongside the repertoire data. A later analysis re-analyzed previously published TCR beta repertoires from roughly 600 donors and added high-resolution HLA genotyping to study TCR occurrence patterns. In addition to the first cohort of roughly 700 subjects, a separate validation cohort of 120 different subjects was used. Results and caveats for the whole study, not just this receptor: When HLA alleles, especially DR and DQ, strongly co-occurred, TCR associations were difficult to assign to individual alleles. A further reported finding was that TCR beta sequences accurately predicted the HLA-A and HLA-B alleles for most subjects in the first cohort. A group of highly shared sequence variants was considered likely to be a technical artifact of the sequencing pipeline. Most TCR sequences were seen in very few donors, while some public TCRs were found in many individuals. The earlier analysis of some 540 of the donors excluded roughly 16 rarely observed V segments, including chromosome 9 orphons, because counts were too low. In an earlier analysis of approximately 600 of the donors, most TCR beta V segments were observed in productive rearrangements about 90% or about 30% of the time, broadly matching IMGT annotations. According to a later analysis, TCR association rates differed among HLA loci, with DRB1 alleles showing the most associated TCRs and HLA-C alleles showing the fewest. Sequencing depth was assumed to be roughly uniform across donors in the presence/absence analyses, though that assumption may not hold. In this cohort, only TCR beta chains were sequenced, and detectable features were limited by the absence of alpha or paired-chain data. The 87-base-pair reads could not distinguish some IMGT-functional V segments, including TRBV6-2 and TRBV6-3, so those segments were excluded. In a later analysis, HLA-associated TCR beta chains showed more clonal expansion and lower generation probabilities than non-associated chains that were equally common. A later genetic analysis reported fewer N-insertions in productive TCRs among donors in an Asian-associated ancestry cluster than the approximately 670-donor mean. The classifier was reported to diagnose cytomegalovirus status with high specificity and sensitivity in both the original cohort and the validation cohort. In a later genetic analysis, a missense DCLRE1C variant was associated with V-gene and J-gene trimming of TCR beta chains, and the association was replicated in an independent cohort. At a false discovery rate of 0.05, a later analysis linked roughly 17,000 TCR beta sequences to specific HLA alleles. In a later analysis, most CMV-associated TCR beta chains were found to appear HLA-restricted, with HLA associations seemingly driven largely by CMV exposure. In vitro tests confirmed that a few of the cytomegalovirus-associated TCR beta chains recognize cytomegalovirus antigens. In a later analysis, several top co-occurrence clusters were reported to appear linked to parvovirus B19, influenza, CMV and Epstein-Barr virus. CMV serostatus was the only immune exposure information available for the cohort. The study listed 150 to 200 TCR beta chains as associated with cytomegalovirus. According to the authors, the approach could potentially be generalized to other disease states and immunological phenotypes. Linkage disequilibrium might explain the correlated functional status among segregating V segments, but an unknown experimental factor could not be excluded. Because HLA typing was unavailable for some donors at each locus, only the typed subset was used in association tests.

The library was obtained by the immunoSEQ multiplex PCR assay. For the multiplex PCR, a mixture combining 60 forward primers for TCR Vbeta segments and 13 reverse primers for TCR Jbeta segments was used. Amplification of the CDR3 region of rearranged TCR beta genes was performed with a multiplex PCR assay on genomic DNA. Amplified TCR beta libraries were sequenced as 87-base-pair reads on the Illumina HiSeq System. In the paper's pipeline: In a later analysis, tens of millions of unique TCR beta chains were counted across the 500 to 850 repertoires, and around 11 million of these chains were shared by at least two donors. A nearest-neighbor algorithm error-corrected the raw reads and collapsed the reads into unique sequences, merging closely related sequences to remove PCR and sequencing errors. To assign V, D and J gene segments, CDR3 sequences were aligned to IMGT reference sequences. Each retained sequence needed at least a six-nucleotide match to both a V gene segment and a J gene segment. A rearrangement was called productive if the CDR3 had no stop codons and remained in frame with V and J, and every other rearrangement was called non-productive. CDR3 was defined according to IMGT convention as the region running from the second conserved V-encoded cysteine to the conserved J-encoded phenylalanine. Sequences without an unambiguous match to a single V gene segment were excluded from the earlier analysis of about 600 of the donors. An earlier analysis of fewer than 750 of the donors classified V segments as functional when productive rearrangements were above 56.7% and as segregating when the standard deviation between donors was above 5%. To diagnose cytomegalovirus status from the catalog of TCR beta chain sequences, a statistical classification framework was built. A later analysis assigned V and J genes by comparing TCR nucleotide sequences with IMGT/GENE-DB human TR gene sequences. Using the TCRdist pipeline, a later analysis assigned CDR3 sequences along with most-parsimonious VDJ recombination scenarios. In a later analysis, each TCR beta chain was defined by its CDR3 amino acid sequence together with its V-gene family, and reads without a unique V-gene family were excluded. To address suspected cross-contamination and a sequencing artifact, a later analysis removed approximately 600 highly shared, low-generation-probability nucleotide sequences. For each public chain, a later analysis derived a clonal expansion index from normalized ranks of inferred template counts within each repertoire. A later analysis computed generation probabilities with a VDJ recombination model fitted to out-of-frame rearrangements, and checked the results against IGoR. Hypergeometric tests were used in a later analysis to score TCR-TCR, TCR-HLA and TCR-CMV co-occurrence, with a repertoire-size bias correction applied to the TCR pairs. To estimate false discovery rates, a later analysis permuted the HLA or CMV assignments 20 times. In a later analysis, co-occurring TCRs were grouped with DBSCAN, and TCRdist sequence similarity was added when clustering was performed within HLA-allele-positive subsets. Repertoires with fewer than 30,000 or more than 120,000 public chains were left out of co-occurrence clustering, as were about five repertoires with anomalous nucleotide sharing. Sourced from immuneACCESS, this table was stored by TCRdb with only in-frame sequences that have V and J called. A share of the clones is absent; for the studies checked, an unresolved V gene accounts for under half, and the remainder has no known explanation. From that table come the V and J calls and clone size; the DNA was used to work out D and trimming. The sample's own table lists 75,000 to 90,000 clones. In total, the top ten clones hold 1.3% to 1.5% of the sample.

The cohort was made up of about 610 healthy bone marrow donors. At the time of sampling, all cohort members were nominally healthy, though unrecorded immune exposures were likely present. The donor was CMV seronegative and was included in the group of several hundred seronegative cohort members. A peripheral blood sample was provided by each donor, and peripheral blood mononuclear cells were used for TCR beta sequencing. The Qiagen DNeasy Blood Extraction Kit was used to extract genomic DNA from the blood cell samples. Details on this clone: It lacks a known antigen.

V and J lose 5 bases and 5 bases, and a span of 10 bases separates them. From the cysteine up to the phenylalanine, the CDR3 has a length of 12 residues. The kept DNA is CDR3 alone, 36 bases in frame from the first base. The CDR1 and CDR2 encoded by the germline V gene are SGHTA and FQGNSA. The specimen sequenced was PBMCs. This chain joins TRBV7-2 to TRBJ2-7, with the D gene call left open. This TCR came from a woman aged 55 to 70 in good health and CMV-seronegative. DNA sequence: TGTGCCAGCAGCCCGGCGGCGAACGAGCAGTACTTC. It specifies CASSPAANEQYF.